This record covers a single T cell receptor (beta chain). As yet, its antigen is unknown. From germline, CDR1 is KGHSH and CDR2 LQKENI. The CDR3 length is 16 residues. With V trimmed by 4 bases and J by 0 bases, 4 bases remained unmatched. This entry belongs to a study of Ad26.COV2.S vaccination and SARS-CoV-2 variants. Study overall: Ad26.COV2.S shots went into the muscle once or twice, 56 days apart. General study points: Individuals receiving vaccine had higher spike-specific TCR breadth than placebo recipients did.

Treatment meaning: roughly 20 received Ad26.COV2.S at low or high dose, single or two shots; roughly five received placebo; per-sample allocation not given. Samples were taken on day 63 after the first vaccine or placebo injection. Expressing Wuhan-strain SARS-CoV-2 spike, an Ad26 vector served as the vaccine. Here immunoSEQ multiplex PCR was the method, and the copy in TCRdb shows in-frame clones only, minus some. The table includes around 450,000 clones, 89% detected once. The sequenced sample was peripheral blood, obtained in a trial of Ad26.COV2.S vaccine versus placebo. This chain connects TRBV18 to TRBJ2-3; TRBD2 agrees at 10 bases. This sequence was found in a person aged 18 to 59 who received the Ad26.COV2.S COVID-19 vaccine or a placebo. The CDR3 DNA is TGTGCCAGCTCACTCCGACTAGCGGGTAGCACAGATACGCAGTATTTT. Protein: CASSLRLAGSTDTQYF.